This T cell receptor (beta chain) was obtained from a study of cytomegalovirus exposure and HLA in healthy donors. The CDR3 runs 14 residues. V was pared by 7 bases and J by 5 bases, with 17 bases between. CDR1 and CDR2 (germline): SNHLY, FYNNEI. PCR primers comprised 60 Vbeta and 13 Jbeta primers. The data were produced by immunoSEQ multiplex PCR, yet TCRdb's version contains in-frame clones alone and is incomplete. The table has more than 80,000 clones, 78% seen once. The TCR sequence derives from a man between 18 and 35 years old in good health and CMV-seropositive. The sequenced sample consisted of PBMCs. The chain has TRBV2 and TRBJ2-5; TRBD2 might be the D (5 bases). CDR3 sequence (DNA): TGTGCCAGCACTAGCACGGGGTTGGTTGAGACCCAGTACTTC. It yields the protein CASTSTGLVETQYF. The full variable domain, its missing parts supplied by reference TRBV2 and TRBJ2-5, is EPEVTQTPSHQVTQMGQEVILRCVPISNHLYFYWYRQILGQKVEFLVSFYNNEISEKSEIFDDQFSVERPDGSNFTLKIRSTKLEDSAMYFCASTSTGLVETQYFGPGTRLLVL.